The rows below give T cell receptor beta chains drawn from one sample of a study of T-cell memory formation after mild COVID-19. TCRdb fed the 5' RACE reads into MiXCR, producing one record per CDR3 protein. This sample yields over 70,000 distinct CDR3 sequences, of which approximately 15% are seen a single time; 39% belongs to the top ten. Sequences were obtained from PBMCs or a T cell subset sorted from them (not recorded which). All receptors derive from a young man who had mild COVID-19 (a few samples of this study predate the infection). Cell type and time point are not known. Each CDR3 is given with its conserved first and last residue. D genes are given only for firm matches. Clone size is shown for a subset of rows, as once, few, many or a class of expanded clone.

clone size: .
J gene: TRBJ2-1
V gene: TRBV5-1
D gene: TRBD2
CDR3 DNA: TGCGCCAGCAGCGGATTGACTAGCGGGGGGGCTAATGAGCAGTTCTTC
CDR3 protein: CASSGLTSGGANEQFF

clone size: .
J gene: TRBJ1-6
V gene: TRBV2
D gene: .
CDR3 DNA: TGTGCCAGCAGTGAAGGGGTCTCAGGGAACTCACCCCTCCACTTT
CDR3 protein: CASSEGVSGNSPLHF

clone size: .
J gene: TRBJ1-4
V gene: TRBV4-1
D gene: .
CDR3 DNA: TGCGCCAGCAGCCAAGGGGAGACCCGGGGGGAAAAACTGTTTTTT
CDR3 protein: CASSQGETRGEKLFF

clone size: few
J gene: TRBJ1-1
V gene: TRBV6-2/TRBV6-3
D gene: .
CDR3 DNA: TGTGCCAGCAGGAGACTGGGACACCAGAACACTGAAGCTTTCTTT
CDR3 protein: CASRRLGHQNTEAFF

clone size: few
J gene: TRBJ2-7
V gene: TRBV9
D gene: TRBD1
CDR3 DNA: TGTGCCAGCAGCCCCCCAACAGGGGTCTACGAGCAGTACTTC
CDR3 protein: CASSPPTGVYEQYF

clone size: few
J gene: TRBJ1-5
V gene: TRBV11-2
D gene: .
CDR3 DNA: TGTGCCAGCAGCTTAGAAGCCTCTCAGCCCCAGCATTTT
CDR3 protein: CASSLEASQPQHF

clone size: .
J gene: TRBJ1-3
V gene: TRBV11-2
D gene: .
CDR3 DNA: TGTGCCAGCAGCTTACAGTGGGCAGGGATTGGAAACACCATATATTTT
CDR3 protein: CASSLQWAGIGNTIYF

clone size: few
J gene: TRBJ2-1
V gene: TRBV11-3
D gene: .
CDR3 DNA: TGTGCCAGCAGCTCCCGCGGGGAAAATGAGCAGTTCTTC
CDR3 protein: CASSSRGENEQFF

clone size: few
J gene: TRBJ1-1
V gene: TRBV20-1
D gene: .
CDR3 DNA: TGCAGTGCTAGCGCCTGGGATTCGAACACTGAAGCTTTCTTT
CDR3 protein: CSASAWDSNTEAFF

clone size: .
J gene: TRBJ1-5
V gene: TRBV6-2/TRBV6-3
D gene: .
CDR3 DNA: TGTGCCAGCAGTTACTCTCCCGGTCATCAGCCCCAGCATTTT
CDR3 protein: CASSYSPGHQPQHF

clone size: few
J gene: TRBJ2-1
V gene: TRBV28
D gene: .
CDR3 DNA: TGTGCCAGCAGTAGAGGGACCGGTTGGTTCTTC
CDR3 protein: CASSRGTGWFF

clone size: many
J gene: TRBJ1-3
V gene: TRBV5-5
D gene: .
CDR3 DNA: TGTGCCAGCAGCTTCAATTCCGGGACGGCGGAGAGCATATATTTT
CDR3 protein: CASSFNSGTAESIYF

clone size: .
J gene: TRBJ1-5
V gene: TRBV6-2/TRBV6-3
D gene: TRBD1
CDR3 DNA: TGTGCCGCCGAGACTTCAGGGGGTAATCAGCCCCAGCATTTT
CDR3 protein: CAAETSGGNQPQHF

clone size: few
J gene: TRBJ2-5
V gene: TRBV6-5
D gene: TRBD1
CDR3 DNA: TGTGCCAGTAACAGGGGGCTGAGGGAGACCCAGTACTTC
CDR3 protein: CASNRGLRETQYF

clone size: many
J gene: TRBJ2-1
V gene: TRBV12-3/TRBV12-4
D gene: TRBD1
CDR3 DNA: TGTGCCAGCAACCCTCGACAGGGAACCAATGAGCAGTTCTTC
CDR3 protein: CASNPRQGTNEQFF

clone size: many
J gene: TRBJ2-5
V gene: TRBV9
D gene: .
CDR3 DNA: TGTGCCAGCAGCGTAGACGGAGCTTCAGGGGAGACCCAGTACTTC
CDR3 protein: CASSVDGASGETQYF

clone size: few
J gene: TRBJ1-2
V gene: TRBV29-1
D gene: .
CDR3 DNA: TGCAGCGTTGAAGTGGTCGGCTACACCTTC
CDR3 protein: CSVEVVGYTF

clone size: few
J gene: TRBJ2-7
V gene: TRBV6-6
D gene: TRBD1
CDR3 DNA: TGTGCCAGCAGTCCGGGACAGGGGTACTACGAGCAGTACTTC
CDR3 protein: CASSPGQGYYEQYF

clone size: .
J gene: TRBJ2-5
V gene: TRBV12-3/TRBV12-4
D gene: .
CDR3 DNA: TGTGCCAGCAGTTTTGTACCTAGTCTTTTAGAGACCCAGTACTTC
CDR3 protein: CASSFVPSLLETQYF

clone size: few
J gene: TRBJ2-6
V gene: TRBV11-2
D gene: .
CDR3 DNA: TGTGCCAGCAGCGGCGGGTCTGGGGCCAACGTCCTGACTTTC
CDR3 protein: CASSGGSGANVLTF

clone size: .
J gene: TRBJ2-1
V gene: TRBV11-2
D gene: .
CDR3 DNA: TGTGCCAGCAGCTTAGGGCTAGGGAGTAATGAGCAGTTCTTC
CDR3 protein: CASSLGLGSNEQFF

clone size: few
J gene: TRBJ2-1
V gene: TRBV7-9
D gene: TRBD2
CDR3 DNA: TGTGCCAGCAGCTCTAGCGGTCGGTACAATGAGCAGTTCTTC
CDR3 protein: CASSSSGRYNEQFF

clone size: .
J gene: TRBJ1-4
V gene: TRBV3-1
D gene: TRBD1
CDR3 DNA: TGTGCCAGCAGCCAAAGGGGACAGGGGAGAGTGGGTAATGAAAAACTGTTTTTT
CDR3 protein: CASSQRGQGRVGNEKLFF

clone size: .
J gene: TRBJ2-5
V gene: TRBV20-1
D gene: TRBD2
CDR3 DNA: TGCAGCCCCCTGGGACTAGCGGGGGAGACCCAGTACTTC
CDR3 protein: CSPLGLAGETQYF

clone size: few
J gene: TRBJ1-1
V gene: TRBV7-2
D gene: .
CDR3 DNA: TGTGCCAGCAGCTTTTGGGGGGGCACTGAAGCTTTCTTT
CDR3 protein: CASSFWGGTEAFF

clone size: few
J gene: TRBJ2-2
V gene: TRBV4-3
D gene: TRBD2
CDR3 DNA: TGCGCCAGCAGCCACGCCGGGGGCGGGGGGAAGGCCGGGGAGCTGTTTTTT
CDR3 protein: CASSHAGGGGKAGELFF

clone size: .
J gene: TRBJ2-5
V gene: TRBV7-9
D gene: .
CDR3 DNA: TGTGCCAGCAGCTTCTTCGAGACCCAGTACTTC
CDR3 protein: CASSFFETQYF

clone size: few
J gene: TRBJ1-5
V gene: TRBV5-6
D gene: .
CDR3 DNA: TGTGCCAGCAGCCGGGCGTTGGATTCGGGGCAGCCCCAGCATTTT
CDR3 protein: CASSRALDSGQPQHF

clone size: few
J gene: TRBJ1-1
V gene: TRBV7-3
D gene: .
CDR3 DNA: TGTGCCAGCAGCCCGGGACCGACGAACACTGAAGCTTTCTTT
CDR3 protein: CASSPGPTNTEAFF

clone size: few
J gene: TRBJ2-1
V gene: TRBV7-6
D gene: TRBD2
CDR3 DNA: TGTGCCAGCAGCTTAGCTCTGGCTGCGGGGGATGAGCAGTTCTTC
CDR3 protein: CASSLALAAGDEQFF

clone size: many
J gene: TRBJ1-1
V gene: TRBV20-1
D gene: .
CDR3 DNA: TGCAGTGCTAGCCAGGGTAGTGCGACTGAAGCTTTCTTT
CDR3 protein: CSASQGSATEAFF

clone size: .
J gene: TRBJ2-2
V gene: TRBV4-3
D gene: .
CDR3 DNA: TGCGCCAGCAGCCAAGAACGAGGGGGCACCGGGGAGCTGTTTTTT
CDR3 protein: CASSQERGGTGELFF

clone size: .
J gene: TRBJ2-3
V gene: TRBV6-2/TRBV6-3
D gene: TRBD1
CDR3 DNA: TGTGCCAGCATTGACAGGGGGCGTACAGATACGCAGTATTTT
CDR3 protein: CASIDRGRTDTQYF

clone size: many
J gene: TRBJ2-7
V gene: TRBV4-3
D gene: TRBD2
CDR3 DNA: TGCGCCAGCAGCCAAGGGAGCGGGGGGTACTACGAGCAGTACTTC
CDR3 protein: CASSQGSGGYYEQYF

clone size: few
J gene: TRBJ2-1
V gene: TRBV3-1
D gene: .
CDR3 DNA: TGTGCCAGCAGCCAAGATAGGACAGAGCAGTTCTTC
CDR3 protein: CASSQDRTEQFF

clone size: few
J gene: TRBJ1-5
V gene: TRBV15
D gene: .
CDR3 DNA: TGTGCCACTACGGCCTCGGGGATGGGCAATCAGCCCCAGCATTTT
CDR3 protein: CATTASGMGNQPQHF

clone size: few
J gene: TRBJ2-7
V gene: TRBV4-3
D gene: TRBD1
CDR3 DNA: TGCGCCAGCAGCCAAGAGGACAGGGGGAGAAACGAGCAGTACTTC
CDR3 protein: CASSQEDRGRNEQYF

clone size: few
J gene: TRBJ2-1
V gene: TRBV6-5
D gene: .
CDR3 DNA: TGTGCCAGCAGTTACGGGGGCAGGAATGAGCAGTTCTTC
CDR3 protein: CASSYGGRNEQFF

clone size: few
J gene: TRBJ2-7
V gene: TRBV6-5
D gene: .
CDR3 DNA: TGTGCCAGCAGCCCTGGGGTTACCTCCTACGAGCAGTACTTC
CDR3 protein: CASSPGVTSYEQYF